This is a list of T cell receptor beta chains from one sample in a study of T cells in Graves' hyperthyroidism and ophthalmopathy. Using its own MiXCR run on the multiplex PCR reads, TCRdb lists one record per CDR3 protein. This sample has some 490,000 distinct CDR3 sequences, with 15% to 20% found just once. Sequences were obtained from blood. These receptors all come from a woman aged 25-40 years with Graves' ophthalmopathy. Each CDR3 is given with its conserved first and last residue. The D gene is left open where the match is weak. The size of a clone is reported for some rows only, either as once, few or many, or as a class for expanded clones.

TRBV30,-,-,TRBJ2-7,TGTGCCTGGAGTGTCCTAGGGGCCCTGCAGCAGTACTTC,CAWSVLGALQQYF
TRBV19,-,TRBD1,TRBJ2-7,TGTGCCAGTAGCCCCGGGACAGGGGGCTCTTACGAGCAGTACTTC,CASSPGTGGSYEQYF
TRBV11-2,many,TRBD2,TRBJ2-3,TGTGCCAGCAGCTCCAGCGGGAGGGCCGAGGATACGCAGTATTTT,CASSSSGRAEDTQYF
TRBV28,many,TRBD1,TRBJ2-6,TGTGCCAGCAGTTTCGAGAAATACAGGGGGCGCTTCTCGGCCGGGGCCAACGTCCTGACTTTC,CASSFEKYRGRFSAGANVLTF
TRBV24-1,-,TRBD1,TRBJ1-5,TGTGCCACTCCTATCCGGGACAGGGCGGGGTATGGCAATCAGCCCCAGCATTTT,CATPIRDRAGYGNQPQHF
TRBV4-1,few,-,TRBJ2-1,TGCGCCAGCGGAGATGCGGGGTTATCCTACAATGAGCAGTTCTTC,CASGDAGLSYNEQFF
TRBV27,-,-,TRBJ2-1,TGTGCCAGCAGTCCTCTAACAAGGGACTGGACGCCGGATGAGCAGTTCTTC,CASSPLTRDWTPDEQFF
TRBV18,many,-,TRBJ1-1,TGTGCCAGCTCACCAAGGTTGGCAGGGGTGGCGAACACTGAAGCTTTCTTT,CASSPRLAGVANTEAFF
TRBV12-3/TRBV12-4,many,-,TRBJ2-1,TGTGCCAGCAGGGCAACAGGGAAGAGCTCCTACAATGAGCAGTTCTTC,CASRATGKSSYNEQFF
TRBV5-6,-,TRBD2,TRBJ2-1,TGTGCCAGCAGCTTGAAAAGGACTAGCGGGAGTGGGGGGGATGAGCAGTTCTTC,CASSLKRTSGSGGDEQFF
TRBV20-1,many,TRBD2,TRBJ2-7,TGCAGTGCGAGAAAAGGACTAGCGGACCCTATCGAGCAGTACTTC,CSARKGLADPIEQYF
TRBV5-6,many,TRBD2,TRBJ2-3,TGTGCCAGCAGCTTGGTACTAGCGGGAAGTGCAGATACGCAGTATTTT,CASSLVLAGSADTQYF
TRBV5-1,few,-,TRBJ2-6,TGCGCCAGCAGCGCTGGACCCGCTGGGGCCAACGTCCTGACTTTC,CASSAGPAGANVLTF
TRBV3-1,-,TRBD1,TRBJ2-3,TGTGCCAGCAGCCAGGTTGGGACAGGCGGGCAGTATTTT,CASSQVGTGGQYF
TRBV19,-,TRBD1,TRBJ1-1,TGTGCCAGCGGACAGGTCGTGAACACTGAAGCTTTCTTT,CASGQVVNTEAFF
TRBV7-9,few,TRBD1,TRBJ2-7,TGTGCCAGCAGCCAGACAGGGTTAGGCTCGGGCGAGCAGTACTTC,CASSQTGLGSGEQYF
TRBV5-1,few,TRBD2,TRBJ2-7,TGCGCCAGCAGCTTAATTCCGGGGGGGGACGAGCAGTACTTC,CASSLIPGGDEQYF
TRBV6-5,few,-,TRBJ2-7,TGTGCCAGCAGTTATTCGGGCGCTTCCTACGAGCAGTACTTC,CASSYSGASYEQYF
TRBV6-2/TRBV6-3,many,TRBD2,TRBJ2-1,TGTGCCAGCAGTTCTTGGACTAGCGGGATATCCTACAATGAGCAGTTCTTC,CASSSWTSGISYNEQFF
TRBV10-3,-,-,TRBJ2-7,TGTGCCATCAGTGGGGACCATTCGACCTACGAGCAGTACTTC,CAISGDHSTYEQYF
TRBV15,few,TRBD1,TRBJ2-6,TGTGCCACCGGGACAGGGGGCTGGAGGCCCTACTCTGGGGCCAACGTCCTGACTTTC,CATGTGGWRPYSGANVLTF
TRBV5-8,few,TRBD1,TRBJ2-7,TGTGCCAGCAGCATGACAGGGATAACCTACGAGCAGTACTTC,CASSMTGITYEQYF
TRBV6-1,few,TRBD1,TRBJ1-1,TGTGTCAGCCGCACAGGGGAAATGAACACTGAAGCTTTCTTT,CVSRTGEMNTEAFF
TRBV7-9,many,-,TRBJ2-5,TGTGCCAGCAGCTTCTCAGAACTGGTGGGGACCCAGTACTTC,CASSFSELVGTQYF
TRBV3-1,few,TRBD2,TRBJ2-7,TGTGCCAGCAGCCTTCACAATCCCTGGACTAGCGGGAGAGGATCCCACGAGCAGTACTTC,CASSLHNPWTSGRGSHEQYF
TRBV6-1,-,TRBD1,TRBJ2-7,TGTGCCAGCAGAGTGACAGGGGGCAACTACGAGCAGTACTTC,CASRVTGGNYEQYF
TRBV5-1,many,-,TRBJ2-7,TGCGCCAGCAGCCAGCCAGCGGAATGGGTTTACGAGCAGTACTTC,CASSQPAEWVYEQYF
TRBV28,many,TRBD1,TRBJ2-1,TGTGCCACATCTTCCCGGGACAGAAATTACAATGAGCAGTTCTTC,CATSSRDRNYNEQFF
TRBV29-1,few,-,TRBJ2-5,TGCAGCGTTGAAGATCAACGCCCAGAGACCCAGTACTTC,CSVEDQRPETQYF
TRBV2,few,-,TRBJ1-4,TGTGCCAGCAGTCTCAGGCCCTTTGGGGAAAAACTGTTTTTT,CASSLRPFGEKLFF
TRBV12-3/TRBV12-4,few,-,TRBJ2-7,TGTGGGTCCAGCCTATTGGGTGGGGGCGAGAGGTACTTC,CGSSLLGGGERYF
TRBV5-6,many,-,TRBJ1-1,TGTGCCAGCAGCTTGGGGCAGGGGACAATGAACACTGAAGCTTTCTTT,CASSLGQGTMNTEAFF
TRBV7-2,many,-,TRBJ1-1,TGTGCCAGCAGCTTATCAGAGGGGGAAGCTTTCTTT,CASSLSEGEAFF
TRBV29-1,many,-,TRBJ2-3,TGCAGCGTTGTCGTTCGCACAGATACGCAGTATTTT,CSVVVRTDTQYF
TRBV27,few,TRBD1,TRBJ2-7,TGTGCCAGTAACCCGGGACAGGGGGTAGACGAGCAGTACTTC,CASNPGQGVDEQYF
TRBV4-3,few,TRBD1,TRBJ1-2,TGCGCCAGCAGCCAACGGGACAGGGGCTATGGCTACACCTTC,CASSQRDRGYGYTF
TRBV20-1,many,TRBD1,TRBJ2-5,TGCAGTGCTAGATCAGGGACAGGGGAAGAGACCCAGTACTTC,CSARSGTGEETQYF
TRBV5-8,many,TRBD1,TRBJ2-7,TGTGCCAGCAGCGTAACCTGGGGACAGGGGATCCACGAGCAGTACTTC,CASSVTWGQGIHEQYF
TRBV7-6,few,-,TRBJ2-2,TGTGCCGTCCGGGACACTTCGAACACCGGGGAGCTGTTTTTT,CAVRDTSNTGELFF
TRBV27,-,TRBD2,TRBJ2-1,TGTGCCAGCAGTCAAGGGTCTAGCGGGAGGGCAGGTGAGCAGTTCTTC,CASSQGSSGRAGEQFF
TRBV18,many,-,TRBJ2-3,TGTGCCAGCTCACCACTTGGGGGAGCGACAGATACGCAGTATTTT,CASSPLGGATDTQYF
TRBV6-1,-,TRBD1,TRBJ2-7,TGTGCCAGCAGTGCTGTGGGACAGAACTACGAGCAGTACTTC,CASSAVGQNYEQYF
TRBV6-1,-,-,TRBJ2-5,TGTGCCAGCAGTATTGTCGGTGGGACCCAGTACTTC,CASSIVGGTQYF
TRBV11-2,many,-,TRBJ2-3,TGTGCCAGCAGCCTTGAGTTGGGGGCGAGTTTCGCAGATACGCAGTATTTT,CASSLELGASFADTQYF
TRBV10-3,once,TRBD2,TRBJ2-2,TGTGCCATCAGTGGAACACTAGCGGGACTCCCTGGGGAGCTGTTTTTT,CAISGTLAGLPGELFF
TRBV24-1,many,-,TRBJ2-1,TGTGCCACCAGTGACCCGCAGGGGGGCTCCTACAATGAGCAGTTCTTC,CATSDPQGGSYNEQFF
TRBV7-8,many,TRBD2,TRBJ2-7,TGTGCCAGCAGCTTTAGCGGGAGGTCCTACGAGCAGTACTTC,CASSFSGRSYEQYF
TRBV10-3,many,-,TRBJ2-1,TGTGCCATCAGTGGGGGTGAGGAGCAGTTCTTC,CAISGGEEQFF
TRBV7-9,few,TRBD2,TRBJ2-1,TGTGCCAGCAGCTTGGTGGGCGGGAGGGCCCGCTCCTACAATGAGCAGTTCTTC,CASSLVGGRARSYNEQFF
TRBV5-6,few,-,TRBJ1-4,TGTGCCAGCAGCTGGGGGGACGAGGGAGATAATGAAAAACTGTTTTTT,CASSWGDEGDNEKLFF
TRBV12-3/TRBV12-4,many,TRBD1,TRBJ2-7,TGTGCCAGCAGTGGACGTCGTTTGGACAGGGGAGGCGAGCAGTACTTC,CASSGRRLDRGGEQYF
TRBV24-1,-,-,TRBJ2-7,TGTGCCACCAGTCCCGATAACTACGAGCAGTACTTC,CATSPDNYEQYF
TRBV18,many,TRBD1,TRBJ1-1,TGTGCCAGCTCACCTCGGACAGGGGAGCAGGAAGCTTTCTTT,CASSPRTGEQEAFF
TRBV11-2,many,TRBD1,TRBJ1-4,TGTGCCAGCAACCCGGGACAGGCGTTTGAAAAACTGTTTTTT,CASNPGQAFEKLFF